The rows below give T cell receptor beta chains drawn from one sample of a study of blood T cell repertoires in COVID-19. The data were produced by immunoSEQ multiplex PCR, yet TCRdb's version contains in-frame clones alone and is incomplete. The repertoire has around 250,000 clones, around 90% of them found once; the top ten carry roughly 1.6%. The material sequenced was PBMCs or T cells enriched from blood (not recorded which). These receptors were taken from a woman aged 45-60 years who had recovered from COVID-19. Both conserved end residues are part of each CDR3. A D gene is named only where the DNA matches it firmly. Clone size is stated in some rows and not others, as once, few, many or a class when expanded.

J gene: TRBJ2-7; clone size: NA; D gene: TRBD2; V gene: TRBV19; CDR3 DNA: TGTGCCAGTAGTACGGCGGGAGACCCCCCCGAGCAGTACTTC; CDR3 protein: CASSTAGDPPEQYF
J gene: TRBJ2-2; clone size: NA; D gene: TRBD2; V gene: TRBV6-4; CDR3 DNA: TGTGCCAGCAGTGCCGGGACTAGCGGGAGGGTAGTCGGGGAGCTGTTTTTT; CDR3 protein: CASSAGTSGRVVGELFF
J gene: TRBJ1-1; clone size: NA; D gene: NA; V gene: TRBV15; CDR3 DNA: TGTGCCACCAGCAGAGATGTTAGATTTTCTAACACTGAAGCTTTCTTT; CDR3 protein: CATSRDVRFSNTEAFF
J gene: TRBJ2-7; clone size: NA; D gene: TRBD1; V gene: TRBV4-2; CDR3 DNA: TGTGCCAGCAGCCAAGTAGGGGGCCTATCCTACGAGCAGTACTTC; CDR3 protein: CASSQVGGLSYEQYF
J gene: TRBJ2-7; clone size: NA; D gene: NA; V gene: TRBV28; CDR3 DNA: TGTGCCAGCAGGTCCGGATCAAGGGGCGAGCAGTACTTC; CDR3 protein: CASRSGSRGEQYF
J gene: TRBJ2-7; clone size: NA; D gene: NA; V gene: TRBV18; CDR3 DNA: TGTGCCAGCTCAGGCGGGATCATCTACGAGCAGTACTTC; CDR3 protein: CASSGGIIYEQYF
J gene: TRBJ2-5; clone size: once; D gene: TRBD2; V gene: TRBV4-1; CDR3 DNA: TGCGCCAGCAGCCAAGCCCCCTTGCGGGAGGGGGAAGGGACCCAGTACTTC; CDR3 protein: CASSQAPLREGEGTQYF
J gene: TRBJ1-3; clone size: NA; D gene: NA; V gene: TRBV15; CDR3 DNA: TGTGCCACCAGCAGAGATTTACAGGGAATCTCTGGAAACACCATATATTTT; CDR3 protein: CATSRDLQGISGNTIYF
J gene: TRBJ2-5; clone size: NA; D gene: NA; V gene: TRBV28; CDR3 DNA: TGTGCCAGCAGTTTATGGACAGCACAAGAGACCCAGTACTTC; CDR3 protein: CASSLWTAQETQYF
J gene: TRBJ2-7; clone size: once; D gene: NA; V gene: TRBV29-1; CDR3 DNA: TGCAGCGTTGTCACCTACGAGCAGTACTTC; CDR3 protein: CSVVTYEQYF
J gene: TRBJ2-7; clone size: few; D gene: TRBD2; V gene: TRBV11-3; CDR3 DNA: TGTGCCAGCAGCTTAAACCCCCAAAGCGGGGCGCAGTACTTC; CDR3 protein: CASSLNPQSGAQYF
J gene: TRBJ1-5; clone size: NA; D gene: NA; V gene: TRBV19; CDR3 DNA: TGTGCCAGTAGTATGTTCCGGGGGTTCAATCAGCCCCAGCATTTT; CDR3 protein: CASSMFRGFNQPQHF
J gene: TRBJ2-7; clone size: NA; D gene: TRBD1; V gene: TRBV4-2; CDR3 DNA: TGTGCCAGCAGCCAAATTTTAAGACAGGGGGCCTTGGAGCAGTACTTC; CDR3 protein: CASSQILRQGALEQYF
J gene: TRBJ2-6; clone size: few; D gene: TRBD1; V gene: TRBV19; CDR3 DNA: TGTGCCTCAATGGGGCGACAGGGGGTCTCTGGGGCCAACGTCCTGACTTTC; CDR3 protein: CASMGRQGVSGANVLTF
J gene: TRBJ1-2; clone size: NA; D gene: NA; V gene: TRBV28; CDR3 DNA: TGTGCCAGCAGATCCCCTGGGGAGATCTATGGCTACACCTTC; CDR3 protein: CASRSPGEIYGYTF
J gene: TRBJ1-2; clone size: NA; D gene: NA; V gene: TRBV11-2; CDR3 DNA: TGTGCCAGCAGCTTTGGGGGGAGAGGTGGCTACACCTTC; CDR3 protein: CASSFGGRGGYTF
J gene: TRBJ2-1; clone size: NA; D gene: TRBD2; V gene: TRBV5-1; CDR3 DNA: TGCGCCAGCAGGAAAGCGGGAATTGTTAATGAGCAGTTCTTC; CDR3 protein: CASRKAGIVNEQFF
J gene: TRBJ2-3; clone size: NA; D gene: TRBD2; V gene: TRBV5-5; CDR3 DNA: TGTGCCAGCAGCCGGTTGACTAGCGGTACGAGCACAGATACGCAGTATTTT; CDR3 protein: CASSRLTSGTSTDTQYF
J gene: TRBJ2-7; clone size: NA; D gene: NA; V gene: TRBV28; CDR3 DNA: TGTGCCAGCAGTTCCCAGGGTAAAAACTCCTACGAGCAGTACTTC; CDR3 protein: CASSSQGKNSYEQYF
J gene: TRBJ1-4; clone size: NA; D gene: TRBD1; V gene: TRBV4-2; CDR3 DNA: TGTGCCAGCAGCCAAGATGTCACAGGGGCAGCTAATGAAAAACTGTTTTTT; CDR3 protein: CASSQDVTGAANEKLFF
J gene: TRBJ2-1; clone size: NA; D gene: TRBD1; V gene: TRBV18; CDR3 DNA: TGTGCCAGCTCAGCCGGGACAGGGGATGAGCAGTTCTTC; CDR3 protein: CASSAGTGDEQFF
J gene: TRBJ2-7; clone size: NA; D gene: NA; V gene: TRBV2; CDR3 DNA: TGTGCCAGCAGTGAGAGGGACGAGCAGTACTTC; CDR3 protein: CASSERDEQYF
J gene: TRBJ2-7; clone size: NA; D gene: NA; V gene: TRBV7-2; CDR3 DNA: TGTGCCAGCAGCCGTACCTACGAGCAGTACTTC; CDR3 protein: CASSRTYEQYF
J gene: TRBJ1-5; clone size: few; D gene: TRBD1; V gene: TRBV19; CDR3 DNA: TGTGCCAGTAGTATCCGACAGGGCGGTCAGCCCCAGCATTTT; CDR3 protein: CASSIRQGGQPQHF
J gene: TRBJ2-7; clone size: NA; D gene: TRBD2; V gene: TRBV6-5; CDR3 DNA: TGTGCCAGCGGCCTAGCGGGAGCGAGAGGCGAGCAGTACTTC; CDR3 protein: CASGLAGARGEQYF
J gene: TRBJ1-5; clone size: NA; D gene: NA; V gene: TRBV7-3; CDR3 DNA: TGTGCCAGCAGCTTAACACGGGGGAGCCATCAGCCCCAGCATTTT; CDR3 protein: CASSLTRGSHQPQHF
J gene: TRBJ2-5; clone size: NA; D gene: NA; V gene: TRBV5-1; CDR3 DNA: TGCGCCAGCAGCCGTCAACGGGGAGAGACCCAGTACTTC; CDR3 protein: CASSRQRGETQYF
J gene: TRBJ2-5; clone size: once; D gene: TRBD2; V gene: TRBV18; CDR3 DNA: TGTGCCAGCTCACCAAAATCACTAGCGACCCAAGAGACCCAGTACTTC; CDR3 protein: CASSPKSLATQETQYF
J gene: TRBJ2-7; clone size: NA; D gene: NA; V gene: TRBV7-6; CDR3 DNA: TGTGCCAGCAGCTCCCCTAGCAGGGGAAACGAGCAGTACTTC; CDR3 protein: CASSSPSRGNEQYF
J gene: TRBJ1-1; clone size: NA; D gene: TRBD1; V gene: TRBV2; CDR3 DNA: TGTGCCAGCAGTCCCCCCCGGGGACAGGGCCCTCCGGTCACTGAAGCTTTCTTT; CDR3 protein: CASSPPRGQGPPVTEAFF
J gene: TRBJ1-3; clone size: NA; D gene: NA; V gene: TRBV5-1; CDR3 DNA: TGCGCCAGCAGCTTGGACCCCAACGGAGACACCATATATTTT; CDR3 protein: CASSLDPNGDTIYF
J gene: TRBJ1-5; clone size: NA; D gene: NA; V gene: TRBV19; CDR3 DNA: TGTGCCAGTAGTATGTTAGGGGGCAATCAGCCCCAGCATTTT; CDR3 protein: CASSMLGGNQPQHF
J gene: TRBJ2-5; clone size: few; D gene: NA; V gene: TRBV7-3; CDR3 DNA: TGTGCCAGCAGCCTCACTAGTAAGGAGACCCAGTACTTC; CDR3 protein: CASSLTSKETQYF
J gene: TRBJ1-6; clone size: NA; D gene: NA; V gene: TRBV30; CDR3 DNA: TGTGCCTGGAGTGTCATGAGGGGAGGCTATTCACCCCTCCACTTT; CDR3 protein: CAWSVMRGGYSPLHF
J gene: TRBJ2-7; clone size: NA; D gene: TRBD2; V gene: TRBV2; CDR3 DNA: TGTGCCAGCAGTGAACGAGGGACTAGCAGCTACGAGCAGTACTTC; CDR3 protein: CASSERGTSSYEQYF
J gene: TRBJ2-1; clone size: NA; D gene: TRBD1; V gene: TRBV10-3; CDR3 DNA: TGTGCCATCAGTGAGTCCGGACAGGGTGCCTACAATGAGCAGTTCTTC; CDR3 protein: CAISESGQGAYNEQFF
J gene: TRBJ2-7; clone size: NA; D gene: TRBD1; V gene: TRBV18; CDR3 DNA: TGTGCCAGCTCACCACCCGGACAGGACCCCTACGAGCAGTACTTC; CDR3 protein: CASSPPGQDPYEQYF
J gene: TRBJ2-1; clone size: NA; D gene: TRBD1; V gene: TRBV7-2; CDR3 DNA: TGTGCCAGCAGCTTGACAGGGTACGGCGAGCAGTTCTTC; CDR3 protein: CASSLTGYGEQFF
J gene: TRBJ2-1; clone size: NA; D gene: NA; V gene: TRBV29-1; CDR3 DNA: TGCAGCGTGCGTCAGGGGAGTGAGCAGTTCTTC; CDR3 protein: CSVRQGSEQFF
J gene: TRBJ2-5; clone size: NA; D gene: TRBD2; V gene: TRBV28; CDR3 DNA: TGTGCCAGCAGTGGTGGACTAGCGCAAGAGACCCAGTACTTC; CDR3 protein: CASSGGLAQETQYF
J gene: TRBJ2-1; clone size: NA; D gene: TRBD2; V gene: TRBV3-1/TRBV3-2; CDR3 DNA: TGTGCCAGCAGCCGGACTAGCGGGATAAATGAGCAGTTCTTC; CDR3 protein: CASSRTSGINEQFF
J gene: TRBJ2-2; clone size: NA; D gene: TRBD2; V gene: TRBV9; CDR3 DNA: TGTGCCAGCAGCGTAGCGACTAGCGGGAACACCGGGGAGCTGTTTTTT; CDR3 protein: CASSVATSGNTGELFF
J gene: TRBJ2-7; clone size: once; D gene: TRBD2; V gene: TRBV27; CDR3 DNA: TGTGCCAGCAGGCCCCAGCGGAGCGGGACTTACGAGCAGTACTTC; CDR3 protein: CASRPQRSGTYEQYF
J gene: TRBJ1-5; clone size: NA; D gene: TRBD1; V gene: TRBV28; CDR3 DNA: TGTGCCAGCAGTACACCCACAGGGGGCGCCCAGCCCCAGCATTTT; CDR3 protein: CASSTPTGGAQPQHF
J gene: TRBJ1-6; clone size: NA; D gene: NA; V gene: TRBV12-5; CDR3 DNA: TGTGCTAGTGGGCCCGACAACTCCTATAATTCACCCCTCCACTTT; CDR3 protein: CASGPDNSYNSPLHF
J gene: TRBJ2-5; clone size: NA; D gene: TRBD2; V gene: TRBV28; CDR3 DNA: TGTGCCAGCAGTTCCCCGGGACTAGCGGGAGAGGAGACCCAGTACTTC; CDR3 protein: CASSSPGLAGEETQYF
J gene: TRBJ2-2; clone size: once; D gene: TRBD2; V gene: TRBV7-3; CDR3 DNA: TGTGCCAGCAGCTTAATGGGGGTAGCGGGAGCTGGGGAGCTGTTTTTT; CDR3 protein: CASSLMGVAGAGELFF
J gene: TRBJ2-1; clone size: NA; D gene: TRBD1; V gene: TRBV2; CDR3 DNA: TGTGCCAGCAGTGACGGACAGGGAAGTTTTAAGCACAATGAGCAGTTCTTC; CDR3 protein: CASSDGQGSFKHNEQFF
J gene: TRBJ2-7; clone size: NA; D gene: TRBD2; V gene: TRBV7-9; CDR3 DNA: TGTGCCAGCAGCCCCGGGACTAGCGGGAGAGGCCTTCAGTACTTC; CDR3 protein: CASSPGTSGRGLQYF
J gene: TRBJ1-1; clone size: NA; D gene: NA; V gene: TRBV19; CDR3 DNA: TGTGCCAGTAGTGCGAGGACAGTGAACACTGAAGCTTTCTTT; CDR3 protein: CASSARTVNTEAFF
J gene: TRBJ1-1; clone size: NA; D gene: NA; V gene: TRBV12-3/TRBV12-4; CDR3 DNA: TGTGCCAGCAGTTTACCATATAGTGAAGCTTTCTTT; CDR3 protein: CASSLPYSEAFF
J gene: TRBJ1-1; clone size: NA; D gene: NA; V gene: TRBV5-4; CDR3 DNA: TGTGCCAGCAGCACCAGGGTTTCGGACACTGAAGCTTTCTTT; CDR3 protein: CASSTRVSDTEAFF